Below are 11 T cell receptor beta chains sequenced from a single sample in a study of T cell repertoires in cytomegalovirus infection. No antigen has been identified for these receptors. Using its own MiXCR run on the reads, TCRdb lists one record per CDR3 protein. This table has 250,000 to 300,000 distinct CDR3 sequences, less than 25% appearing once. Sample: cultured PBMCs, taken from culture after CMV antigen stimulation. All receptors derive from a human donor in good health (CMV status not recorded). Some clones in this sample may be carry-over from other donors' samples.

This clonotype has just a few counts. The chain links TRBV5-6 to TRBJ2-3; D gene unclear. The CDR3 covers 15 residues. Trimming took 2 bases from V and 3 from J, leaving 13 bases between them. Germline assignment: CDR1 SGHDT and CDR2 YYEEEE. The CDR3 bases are TGTGCCAGCAGCTTTGCAATGGTTGGGACAGATACGCAGTATTTT. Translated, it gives CASSFAMVGTDTQYF.

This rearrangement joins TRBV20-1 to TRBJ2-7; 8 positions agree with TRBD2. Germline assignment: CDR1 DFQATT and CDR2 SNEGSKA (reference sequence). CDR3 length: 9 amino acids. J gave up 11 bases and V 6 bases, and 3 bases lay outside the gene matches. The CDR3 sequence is CSAGGVEYF. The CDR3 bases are TGCAGTGCCGGGGGGGTCGAGTACTTC.

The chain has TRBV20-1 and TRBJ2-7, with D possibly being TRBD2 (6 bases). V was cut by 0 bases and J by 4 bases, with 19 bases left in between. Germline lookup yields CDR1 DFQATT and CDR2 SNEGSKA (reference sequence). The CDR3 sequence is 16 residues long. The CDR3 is CSARDFRLARTYEQYF. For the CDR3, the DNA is TGCAGTGCTAGAGATTTTCGGCTAGCGAGGACTTACGAGCAGTACTTC.

CDR3 sequence: CASQRSDQETQYF. In DNA, the CDR3 is TGTGCCAGCCAACGGTCAGACCAAGAGACCCAGTACTTC. The chain has TRBV4-2 and TRBJ2-5; D gene unclear. Trimming cost V 8 bases and J 0 bases, with 10 bases left between them. The CDR3 spans 13 residues. The germline V gene has CDR1 LGHNA and CDR2 YNFKEQ.

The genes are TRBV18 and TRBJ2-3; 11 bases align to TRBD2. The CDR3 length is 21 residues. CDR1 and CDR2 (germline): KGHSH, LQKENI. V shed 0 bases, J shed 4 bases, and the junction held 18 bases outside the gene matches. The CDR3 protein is CASSPPLGPSSGRAEADTQYF. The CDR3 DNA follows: TGTGCCAGCTCACCACCGTTGGGGCCGAGTAGCGGGAGGGCCGAGGCAGATACGCAGTATTTT.

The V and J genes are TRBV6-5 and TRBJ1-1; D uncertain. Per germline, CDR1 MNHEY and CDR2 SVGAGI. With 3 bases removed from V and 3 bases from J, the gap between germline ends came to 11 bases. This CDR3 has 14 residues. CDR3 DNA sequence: TGTGCCAGCAGTTATGGGGTACGATACACTGAAGCTTTCTTT. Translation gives CASSYGVRYTEAFF.

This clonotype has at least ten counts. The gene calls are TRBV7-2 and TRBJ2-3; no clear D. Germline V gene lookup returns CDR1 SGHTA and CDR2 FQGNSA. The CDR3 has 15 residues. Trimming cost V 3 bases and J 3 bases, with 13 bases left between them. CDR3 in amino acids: CASSFYLERTDTQYF. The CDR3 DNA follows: TGTGCCAGCAGCTTTTACCTAGAGAGGACAGATACGCAGTATTTT.

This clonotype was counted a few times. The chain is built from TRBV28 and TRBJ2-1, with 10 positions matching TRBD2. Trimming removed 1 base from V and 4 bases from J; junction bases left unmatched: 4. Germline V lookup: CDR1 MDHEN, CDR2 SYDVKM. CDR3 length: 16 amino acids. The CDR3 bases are TGTGCCAGCAGTTTATTGACTAGCGGGTATTACAATGAGCAGTTCTTC. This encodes CASSLLTSGYYNEQFF.

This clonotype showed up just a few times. CDR3 in amino acids: CASSQGRDTGELFF. As DNA, the CDR3 is TGCGCCAGCAGCCAAGGCCGGGACACCGGGGAGCTGTTTTTT. The chain is built from TRBV4-3 and TRBJ2-2; no clear D gene. Germline V lookup: CDR1 LGHNA, CDR2 YSLEER. The CDR3 is made up of 14 amino acids. Deletions cut 1 base from V and 3 bases from J, with 6 bases between.

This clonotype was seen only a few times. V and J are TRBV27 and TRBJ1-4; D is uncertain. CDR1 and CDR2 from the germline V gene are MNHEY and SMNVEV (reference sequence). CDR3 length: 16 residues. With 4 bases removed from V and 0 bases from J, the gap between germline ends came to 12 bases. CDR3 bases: TGTGCCAGCAGTTCGCGGACGGGCGCAACTAATGAAAAACTGTTTTTT. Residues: CASSSRTGATNEKLFF.

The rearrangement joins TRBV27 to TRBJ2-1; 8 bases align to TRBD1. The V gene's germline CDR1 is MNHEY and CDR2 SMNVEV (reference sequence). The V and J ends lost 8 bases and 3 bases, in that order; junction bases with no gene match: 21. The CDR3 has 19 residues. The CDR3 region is CASGLQGVVSQRGYNEQFF. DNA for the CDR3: TGTGCCAGCGGCCTACAGGGGGTTGTATCTCAACGGGGCTACAATGAGCAGTTCTTC.